The source of this TCR beta chain is a study of regulatory T cells in long-lasting Graves disease. At the level of the study: For under 3 months, newly diagnosed Graves' patients had been taking antithyroid drugs. General observations from the study: Persistent disease samples used TRBV28, TRBJ1-2 and TRBJ2-5 preferentially. Persistent Graves' cases showed lower TCR diversity than newly diagnosed cases.

The table lists this clonotype with many counts. Its antigen remains unknown. Time point reported: newly diagnosed GD, antithyroid drugs for less than 3 months. Extracted PBMC RNA gave rise to the TCR library. The CDR3 runs 14 residues. Germline CDR1 and CDR2: SNHLY and FYNNEI. With 5 bases removed from V and 2 bases from J, the gap between germline ends came to 12 bases. Investigators prepared the TCR beta libraries by applying iRepertoire HTBI primers and Arm-PCR of CDR3 regions. Using its own MiXCR run on the multiplex PCR reads, TCRdb lists one record per CDR3 protein. This table holds about 210,000 distinct CDR3 sequences, less than 20% found once. The same data also contributed to another study, on T cells in Graves' hyperthyroidism and ophthalmopathy. In that study: Participants, patients aged 18 to 65, had newly diagnosed hyperthyroidism with a duration under 2 months.

V gene TRBV2 combines with J gene TRBJ1-2; D not resolved. The specimen comprised peripheral blood mononuclear cells (PBMCs), sampled at new diagnosis, from a patient treated with antithyroid drugs. The receptor's source is a woman aged 25 to 39 with Graves disease. CDR3 in amino acids: CASSSATGNYGYTF. The CDR3 DNA reads as TGTGCCAGCAGTTCAGCGACGGGGAACTATGGCTACACCTTC.